A selection of T cell receptor beta chains follows, all from one sample in a study of blood T cells in healthy people across ages. TCRdb re-called the 5' RACE reads with MiXCR, one entry per CDR3 protein. The sample lists about 1,000,000 distinct CDR3 sequences, 40% to 45% seen once, with over 15% in the top ten. Sample: blood. Receptors were obtained from a woman aged 60-75 years in good health. CDR3s include the opening cysteine and the closing phenylalanine or tryptophan. Each record gives: CDR3 length, J gene, clone size, V gene, D gene, CDR3 DNA, CDR3 protein. The D gene is left open where the match is weak. Part of the rows lack a size; the others show once, few, many or a class for expanded clones.

CDR3 length: 14
J gene: TRBJ2-3
clone size: .
V gene: TRBV12-3/TRBV12-4
D gene: .
CDR3 DNA: TGTGCCAGCAGTGTCGTCAGCAGCACAGATACGCAGTATTTT
CDR3 protein: CASSVVSSTDTQYF

CDR3 length: 11
J gene: TRBJ2-7
clone size: .
V gene: TRBV27
D gene: .
CDR3 DNA: TGTGCCAGCAGTTGGTCGGGCGAGCAGTACTTC
CDR3 protein: CASSWSGEQYF

CDR3 length: 18
J gene: TRBJ2-2
clone size: .
V gene: TRBV20-1
D gene: .
CDR3 DNA: TGCAGTGCTAGAGATCGGAGCTCAGGCCAAGCGAACACCGGGGAGCTGTTTTTT
CDR3 protein: CSARDRSSGQANTGELFF

CDR3 length: 19
J gene: TRBJ2-6
clone size: few
V gene: TRBV27
D gene: TRBD1
CDR3 DNA: TGTGCCAGCAGCCCACGACTGGGACAGGGGGCTCAAGGGGCCAACGTCCTGACTTTC
CDR3 protein: CASSPRLGQGAQGANVLTF

CDR3 length: 18
J gene: TRBJ2-7
clone size: .
V gene: TRBV15
D gene: TRBD1
CDR3 DNA: TGTGCCACCAGCAGGGATCTCGAGTTCAGGGGGCGCTTGACCGAGCAGTACTTC
CDR3 protein: CATSRDLEFRGRLTEQYF

CDR3 length: 13
J gene: TRBJ1-5
clone size: .
V gene: TRBV28
D gene: .
CDR3 DNA: TGTGCCAGCAGTTTTGAAGGCAATCAGCCCCAGCATTTT
CDR3 protein: CASSFEGNQPQHF

CDR3 length: 16
J gene: TRBJ2-5
clone size: .
V gene: TRBV14
D gene: TRBD2
CDR3 DNA: TGTGCCAGCAGCCAAGGACTAGCGGGAGATTATGAGACCCAGTACTTC
CDR3 protein: CASSQGLAGDYETQYF

CDR3 length: 14
J gene: TRBJ2-3
clone size: few
V gene: TRBV5-1
D gene: .
CDR3 DNA: TGCGCCAGCAGCTTGGCGTCAGGAGGAGATACGCAGTATTTT
CDR3 protein: CASSLASGGDTQYF

CDR3 length: 15
J gene: TRBJ2-1
clone size: .
V gene: TRBV11-2
D gene: .
CDR3 DNA: TGTGCCAGCAGTTTAGAACGGGGGAGCTCCTACGAGCAGTTCTTC
CDR3 protein: CASSLERGSSYEQFF

CDR3 length: 14
J gene: TRBJ2-3
clone size: .
V gene: TRBV25-1
D gene: .
CDR3 DNA: TGTGCCAGCAGTGGGTGGTCGGGGACAGATACGCAGTATTTT
CDR3 protein: CASSGWSGTDTQYF

CDR3 length: 15
J gene: TRBJ2-5
clone size: .
V gene: TRBV27
D gene: TRBD2
CDR3 DNA: TGTGCCAGCAGTTACGGACTAGCGGGAGAAGAGACCCAGTACTTC
CDR3 protein: CASSYGLAGEETQYF

CDR3 length: 19
J gene: TRBJ2-3
clone size: .
V gene: TRBV13
D gene: .
CDR3 DNA: TGTGCCAGCAGCTTAGAACGCGAAGTTAGCGGAGGGGGAACAGATACGCAGTATTTT
CDR3 protein: CASSLEREVSGGGTDTQYF

CDR3 length: 15
J gene: TRBJ2-3
clone size: .
V gene: TRBV27
D gene: .
CDR3 DNA: TGTGCCAGCAGTTATGTGGGCCGGTACACAGATACGCAGTATTTT
CDR3 protein: CASSYVGRYTDTQYF

CDR3 length: 13
J gene: TRBJ2-1
clone size: few
V gene: TRBV7-2
D gene: .
CDR3 DNA: TGTGCCAGCAGCTCCGTGAGCGGTAATGAGCAGTTCTTC
CDR3 protein: CASSSVSGNEQFF

CDR3 length: 15
J gene: TRBJ1-1
clone size: .
V gene: TRBV7-9
D gene: TRBD1
CDR3 DNA: TGTGCCAGCAGCGCCCGACAGGGGTGGAACACTGAAGCTTTCTTT
CDR3 protein: CASSARQGWNTEAFF

CDR3 length: 17
J gene: TRBJ2-7
clone size: few
V gene: TRBV4-1
D gene: TRBD2
CDR3 DNA: TGCGCCAGCAGCCAAGTTCGGGCTAGCGGGAGTCTCTACGAGCAGTACTTC
CDR3 protein: CASSQVRASGSLYEQYF

CDR3 length: 13
J gene: TRBJ2-5
clone size: .
V gene: TRBV19
D gene: .
CDR3 DNA: TGTGCCAGTAGTAGCAGGGGTACGGAGACCCAGTACTTC
CDR3 protein: CASSSRGTETQYF

CDR3 length: 15
J gene: TRBJ2-1
clone size: .
V gene: TRBV27
D gene: .
CDR3 DNA: TGTGCCAGCAGTTCATTTAGCGGAACTTACAATGAGCAGTTCTTC
CDR3 protein: CASSSFSGTYNEQFF

CDR3 length: 15
J gene: TRBJ1-4
clone size: many
V gene: TRBV14
D gene: .
CDR3 DNA: TGTGCCAGCAGCCAAGACAGGGGATGGAATGAAAAACTGTTTTTT
CDR3 protein: CASSQDRGWNEKLFF

CDR3 length: 16
J gene: TRBJ2-7
clone size: .
V gene: TRBV7-2
D gene: TRBD2
CDR3 DNA: TGTGCCAGCAGCATGGGGGTCGCTAGCGGGAGGAACGAGCAGTACTTC
CDR3 protein: CASSMGVASGRNEQYF

CDR3 length: 14
J gene: TRBJ2-1
clone size: few
V gene: TRBV9
D gene: .
CDR3 DNA: TGTGCCAGCAGCGCACTAGCCCGAGGGAATGAGCAGTTCTTC
CDR3 protein: CASSALARGNEQFF

CDR3 length: 15
J gene: TRBJ2-7
clone size: few
V gene: TRBV27
D gene: TRBD1
CDR3 DNA: TGTGCCAGCAGTCCTATCCCGGGACAGTTCTACGAGCAGTACTTC
CDR3 protein: CASSPIPGQFYEQYF

CDR3 length: 15
J gene: TRBJ1-2
clone size: .
V gene: TRBV4-3
D gene: TRBD1
CDR3 DNA: TGCGCCAGCAGCCAGCAACAGGGGCTTAACTATGGCTACACCTTC
CDR3 protein: CASSQQQGLNYGYTF

CDR3 length: 13
J gene: TRBJ2-7
clone size: .
V gene: TRBV5-1
D gene: TRBD1
CDR3 DNA: TGCGCCAGCAGCATGACAGGGCCCTACGAGCAGTACTTC
CDR3 protein: CASSMTGPYEQYF

CDR3 length: 13
J gene: TRBJ1-1
clone size: .
V gene: TRBV10-3
D gene: .
CDR3 DNA: TGTGCCATCAGGCCCCCCCAGGCGGCTGAAGCTTTCTTT
CDR3 protein: CAIRPPQAAEAFF

CDR3 length: 11
J gene: TRBJ2-3
clone size: .
V gene: TRBV20-1
D gene: .
CDR3 DNA: TGCAGTGCTAGGATCGCAGATACGCAGTATTTT
CDR3 protein: CSARIADTQYF

CDR3 length: 12
J gene: TRBJ1-2
clone size: .
V gene: TRBV6-1
D gene: TRBD1
CDR3 DNA: TGTGCCAGCAGTGAAGTAGGGGGCGCCTACACCTTC
CDR3 protein: CASSEVGGAYTF

CDR3 length: 16
J gene: TRBJ2-1
clone size: .
V gene: TRBV29-1
D gene: .
CDR3 DNA: TGCAGCGTTGGTGTCTCTAGGGCTAGCGTTAACAATGAGCAGTTCTTC
CDR3 protein: CSVGVSRASVNNEQFF

CDR3 length: 13
J gene: TRBJ2-1
clone size: .
V gene: TRBV20-1
D gene: .
CDR3 DNA: TGCAGTGCGAAGATACAGCGCCGGAATGAGCAGTTCTTC
CDR3 protein: CSAKIQRRNEQFF

CDR3 length: 15
J gene: TRBJ2-3
clone size: .
V gene: TRBV27
D gene: .
CDR3 DNA: TGTGCCAGCAGTTTATCCATGGGTCCCACAGATACGCAGTATTTT
CDR3 protein: CASSLSMGPTDTQYF

CDR3 length: 15
J gene: TRBJ2-1
clone size: .
V gene: TRBV5-1
D gene: TRBD2
CDR3 DNA: TGCGCCAGCAGCTGGGGACTAGCGGATGACAATGAGCAGTTCTTC
CDR3 protein: CASSWGLADDNEQFF

CDR3 length: 12
J gene: TRBJ2-1
clone size: few
V gene: TRBV27
D gene: .
CDR3 DNA: TGTGCCAGCAGTTTTCCAGGGAATGAGCAGTTCTTC
CDR3 protein: CASSFPGNEQFF

CDR3 length: 16
J gene: TRBJ2-2
clone size: .
V gene: TRBV6-5
D gene: .
CDR3 DNA: TGTGCCAGCAGACTCAAGGCTAGTGGGTTGTCCGGGGAGCTGTTTTTT
CDR3 protein: CASRLKASGLSGELFF

CDR3 length: 14
J gene: TRBJ2-7
clone size: .
V gene: TRBV20-1
D gene: .
CDR3 DNA: TGCAGTGCTAGAGATGGTAACCTTCCTTACGAGCAGTACTTC
CDR3 protein: CSARDGNLPYEQYF

CDR3 length: 16
J gene: TRBJ2-7
clone size: .
V gene: TRBV6-6
D gene: TRBD1
CDR3 DNA: TGTGCCAGCAGTTTCCCTGCACAGGGGGCCCCCTACGAGCAGTACTTC
CDR3 protein: CASSFPAQGAPYEQYF

CDR3 length: 18
J gene: TRBJ1-1
clone size: .
V gene: TRBV7-8
D gene: .
CDR3 DNA: TGTGCCAGCAGCTTAGTGGCGTTTCGGAGGGGTTCAAAAACTGAAGCTTTCTTT
CDR3 protein: CASSLVAFRRGSKTEAFF

CDR3 length: 12
J gene: TRBJ2-5
clone size: .
V gene: TRBV2
D gene: .
CDR3 DNA: TGTGCCAGTGGGTCCGAGATGGAGACCCAGTACTTC
CDR3 protein: CASGSEMETQYF

CDR3 length: 16
J gene: TRBJ1-6
clone size: .
V gene: TRBV4-1
D gene: .
CDR3 DNA: TGCGCCAGCAGCCAGCGGACAGCCCTTCTGAATTCACCCCTCCACTTT
CDR3 protein: CASSQRTALLNSPLHF

CDR3 length: 15
J gene: TRBJ2-7
clone size: .
V gene: TRBV11-2
D gene: .
CDR3 DNA: TGTGCCAGCAGCTTAGATGAAGGGAGCTCCTACGAGCAGTACTTC
CDR3 protein: CASSLDEGSSYEQYF

CDR3 length: 12
J gene: TRBJ2-5
clone size: few
V gene: TRBV11-1
D gene: .
CDR3 DNA: TGTGCCAGCAGCCCAGACATATCTGAGCAGTACTTC
CDR3 protein: CASSPDISEQYF

CDR3 length: 15
J gene: TRBJ2-7
clone size: few
V gene: TRBV6-6
D gene: .
CDR3 DNA: TGTGCCAGCAGTTACCCTTCTCTCCAAGGCTACGAGCAGTACTTC
CDR3 protein: CASSYPSLQGYEQYF

CDR3 length: 14
J gene: TRBJ1-1
clone size: .
V gene: TRBV7-2
D gene: .
CDR3 DNA: TGTGCCAGCAGCCAGGACGGACTCTCCACCGAAGCTTTCTTT
CDR3 protein: CASSQDGLSTEAFF

CDR3 length: 15
J gene: TRBJ1-4
clone size: few
V gene: TRBV27
D gene: .
CDR3 DNA: TGTGCCAGCAGTTTGGCTGGGGGCGGGAATGAAAAACTGTTTTTT
CDR3 protein: CASSLAGGGNEKLFF

CDR3 length: 13
J gene: TRBJ1-1
clone size: .
V gene: TRBV5-1
D gene: .
CDR3 DNA: TGCGCCAGCAGCACCTCCTCGGGCACTGAAGCTTTCTTT
CDR3 protein: CASSTSSGTEAFF

CDR3 length: 14
J gene: TRBJ2-5
clone size: few
V gene: TRBV7-7
D gene: .
CDR3 DNA: TGTGCCAGCAGCTTGCGGCCAGATGGCGAGACCCAGTACTTC
CDR3 protein: CASSLRPDGETQYF

CDR3 length: 14
J gene: TRBJ2-1
clone size: .
V gene: TRBV6-2/TRBV6-3
D gene: .
CDR3 DNA: TGTGCCAGCAAGGGGCCTCTAGTAAACAATGAGCAGTTCTTC
CDR3 protein: CASKGPLVNNEQFF

CDR3 length: 14
J gene: TRBJ2-7
clone size: .
V gene: TRBV6-2/TRBV6-3
D gene: TRBD2
CDR3 DNA: TGTGCCAGCAGGCGACGAGCGGGGCCCTACGAGCAGTACTTC
CDR3 protein: CASRRRAGPYEQYF

CDR3 length: 21
J gene: TRBJ2-2
clone size: .
V gene: TRBV5-1
D gene: TRBD1
CDR3 DNA: TGCGCCAGCAGCTGGCACCCCGGGACAGGGGCGACTGCTTCGAACACCGGGGAGCTGTTTTTT
CDR3 protein: CASSWHPGTGATASNTGELFF

CDR3 length: 15
J gene: TRBJ1-2
clone size: few
V gene: TRBV29-1
D gene: .
CDR3 DNA: TGCAGCGTTGACCACGGGAGGCACCCTAACTATGGCTACACCTTC
CDR3 protein: CSVDHGRHPNYGYTF

CDR3 length: 11
J gene: TRBJ2-7
clone size: many
V gene: TRBV20-1
D gene: .
CDR3 DNA: TGCAGTGCTAGGGAAATCTACGAGCAGTACTTC
CDR3 protein: CSAREIYEQYF

CDR3 length: 13
J gene: TRBJ2-5
clone size: once
V gene: TRBV18
D gene: .
CDR3 DNA: TGTGCCAGCTCACCAAGTCTAGTTGAGACCCAGTACTTC
CDR3 protein: CASSPSLVETQYF

CDR3 length: 13
J gene: TRBJ2-1
clone size: .
V gene: TRBV4-3
D gene: .
CDR3 DNA: TGCGCCAGCAGCCAAGATGGGTACAATGAGCAGTTCTTC
CDR3 protein: CASSQDGYNEQFF

CDR3 length: 13
J gene: TRBJ1-1
clone size: once
V gene: TRBV6-5
D gene: .
CDR3 DNA: TGTGCCAGCAGTGACGACGAATGGGCTGAAGCTTTCTTT
CDR3 protein: CASSDDEWAEAFF